This T cell receptor beta chain was identified during a study of blood T cell repertoires in COVID-19. Study at large: There were acute and convalescent COVID-19 samples, and they came from the United States, Italy and Spain. PBMCs, B-cell-depleted T cells, or T cells were the source of the cDNA or gDNA that made up the material.

V gave up 8 bases and J gave up 4 bases; unmatched junction bases: 9. The CDR3 extends over 15 amino acids. The germline CDR1 and CDR2 sequences are MDHEN and SYDVKM. TCRdb's copy holds only in-frame clones and misses some; the assay was immunoSEQ multiplex PCR. This sample has about 310,000 clones, with over 75% found just once. The chain uses TRBV28 and TRBJ1-1; 11 positions agree with TRBD1. The sample consisted of peripheral blood. The receptor comes from a woman between 50 and 59 years old who had recovered from COVID-19. CDR3 coding DNA: TGTGCCAGCCGAATATTCGGACAGGGGGCCACTGAAGCTTTCTTT. It encodes CASRIFGQGATEAFF.